This T cell receptor beta chain was identified during a study of CXCR3-negative and CXCR3-positive naive CD8 T cells. Across the study: Close to 135 million TRB reads were obtained in total, which works out to about 1.5 +/- 0.3 million per library. Whole-study results and caveats: Memory cells diverged, while naive CXCR3-positive and CXCR3-negative cells had similar TRBV-TRBJ usage. In CXCR3-positive naive cells, the TRB CDR3s were more hydrophobic than in CXCR3-negative naive cells. Naive subsets did not differ in surface CD5, and the authors estimated TCR strength using properties of the TRB CDR3.

Of note for this clonotype: Its antigen is not identified.

The CDR3 extends over 16 amino acids. In germline, CDR1 is SGHTA, CDR2 FQGTGA. Approximately 270,000 cells per CD8+ T cell subset were flow-sorted in triplicate. Libraries of TRB cDNA were made by 5' RACE and carried UMIs. TCRdb re-called the 5' RACE reads and gives one entry per CDR3 protein, without DNA. This listing includes around 61,000 distinct CDR3 sequences. The sequenced material came from naive CXCR3+ CD8+ T cells from blood. Subset of the sample: CD45RO-CCR7+CD27+CD95- naive CD8+ T cells expressing CXCR3 (TNR3+). The J gene is TRBJ2-1, the V gene TRBV7-3; TCRdb's D call of TRBD2 is untestable without DNA. This clonotype was obtained from a human donor in good health. Some clones in this sample may be carry-over from other donors' samples. The CDR3 sequence: CASSAGTSGPYNEQFF.